The table lists the clone carrying this T cell receptor beta chain with a count of one. Its antigen remains unknown. TCRdb reprocessed the reads via MiXCR and lists one record per CDR3 protein. The table includes about 920,000 distinct CDR3 sequences, around 30% detected once. These data belong to a study of T cell repertoires in cytomegalovirus infection. The wider study: As its CMV epitopes, the study selected recently identified HLA-C-restricted and well-studied HLA-B-restricted targets. A matching HLA type, together with CMV infection, was signaled by public TCR beta signatures.

Whole-study findings and limits: Carriers of CMV and the relevant HLA type were discriminated by public TCR beta frequency. What dominated the ex vivo response were HLA-C-restricted CMV-specific TCR beta clonotypes.

Sequenced material: cultured CD8+ T cells from PBMCs, taken from culture after CMV antigen stimulation. The sequence derives from a human donor in good health (CMV status not recorded). Some clones in this sample may be carry-over from other donors' samples.

CDR3 in amino acids: CASSAEHGLYEQYF. The CDR3 DNA is TGCGCCAGCAGCGCTGAACACGGTTTATACGAGCAGTACTTC. V and J are TRBV5-1 and TRBJ2-7; D ambiguous. CDR1 is SGHRS and CDR2 is YFSETQ in the germline V gene. V was pared by 4 bases and J by 4 bases, with 15 bases between. This CDR3 is built from 14 residues.